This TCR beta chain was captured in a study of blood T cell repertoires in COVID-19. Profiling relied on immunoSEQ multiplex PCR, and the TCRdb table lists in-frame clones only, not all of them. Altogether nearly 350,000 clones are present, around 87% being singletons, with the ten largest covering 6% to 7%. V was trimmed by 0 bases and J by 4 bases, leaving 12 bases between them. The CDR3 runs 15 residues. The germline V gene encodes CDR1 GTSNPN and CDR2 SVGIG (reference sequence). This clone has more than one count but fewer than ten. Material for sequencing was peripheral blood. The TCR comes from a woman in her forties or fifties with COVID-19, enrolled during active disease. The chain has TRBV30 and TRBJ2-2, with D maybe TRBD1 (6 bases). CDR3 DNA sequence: TGTGCCTGGAGTGTAACGGGACATATCACCGGGGAGCTGTTTTTT. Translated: CAWSVTGHITGELFF.